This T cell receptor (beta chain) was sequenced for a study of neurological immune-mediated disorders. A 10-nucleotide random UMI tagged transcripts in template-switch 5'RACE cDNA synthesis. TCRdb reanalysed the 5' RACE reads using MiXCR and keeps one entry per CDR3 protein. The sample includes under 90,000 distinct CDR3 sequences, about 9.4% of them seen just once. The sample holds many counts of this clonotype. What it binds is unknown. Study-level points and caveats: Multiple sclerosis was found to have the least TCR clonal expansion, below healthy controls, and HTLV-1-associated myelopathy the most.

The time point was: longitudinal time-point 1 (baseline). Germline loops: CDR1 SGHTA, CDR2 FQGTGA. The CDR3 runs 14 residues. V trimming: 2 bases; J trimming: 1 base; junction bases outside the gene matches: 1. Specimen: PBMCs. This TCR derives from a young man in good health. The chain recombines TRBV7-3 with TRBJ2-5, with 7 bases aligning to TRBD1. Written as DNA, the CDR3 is TGTGCCAGCAGCTTAGGGACAGCCCAAGAGACCCAGTACTTC. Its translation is CASSLGTAQETQYF.